A selection of T cell receptor beta chains follows, all from one sample in a study of OX40 agonist ivuxolimab in advanced cancers. Clones were sequenced by immunoSEQ multiplex PCR, and TCRdb holds only the in-frame ones, with some missing. The sample records tens of thousands of clones, roughly nine tenths being singletons. Here the sequenced sample was CD4+ or CD8+ T cells sorted from blood, taken in a trial of the OX40 agonist ivuxolimab. The receptors were sampled from an adult with an advanced solid tumor such as melanoma, head and neck, liver or kidney cancer. Each CDR3 is given with its conserved first and last residue. The order of the fields is D gene, V gene, clone size, J gene, CDR3 protein, CDR3 DNA. D genes are given only for firm matches. The size of a clone is reported for some rows only, either as once, few or many, or as a class for expanded clones.

>TRBD2|TRBV7-3|once|TRBJ2-2
CASSLAAGRGVLFF
TGTGCCAGCAGCTTGGCCGCTGGGCGGGGGGTACTGTTTTTT
>-|TRBV28|-|TRBJ2-7
CASRGRRGEYEQYF
TGTGCCAGCAGGGGGCGAAGGGGGGAATACGAGCAGTACTTC
>TRBD1|TRBV6-5|-|TRBJ2-4
CASSYDRVAIQYF
TGTGCCAGCAGTTACGACAGGGTTGCCATTCAGTACTTC
>-|TRBV6-1|-|TRBJ2-7
CASSEVDEQYF
TGTGCCAGCAGTGAAGTGGACGAGCAGTACTTC
>-|TRBV7-2|-|TRBJ1-2
CASSLILPGNYGYTF
TGTGCCAGCAGCTTAATTTTGCCAGGGAACTATGGCTACACCTTC
>-|TRBV2|-|TRBJ2-5
CASKEGGETQYF
TGTGCCAGCAAAGAGGGAGGAGAGACCCAGTACTTC
>TRBD2|TRBV28|-|TRBJ2-6
CAAGGAGANVLTF
TGTGCCGCTGGGGGGGCTGGGGCCAACGTCCTGACTTTC
>-|TRBV7-9|-|TRBJ1-1
CASSPDSLNTEAFF
TGTGCCAGCAGCCCAGACAGCTTGAACACTGAAGCTTTCTTT
>TRBD2|TRBV7-7|-|TRBJ2-1
CASSLAGGEGDEQFF
TGTGCTAGCAGCTTAGCGGGGGGGGAGGGCGATGAGCAGTTCTTC
>TRBD1|TRBV6-5|-|TRBJ1-2
CASTLRQGSLTTF
TGTGCCAGCACCCTCAGACAGGGGAGTCTTACCACCTTC
>-|TRBV5-1|-|TRBJ2-7
CASSYAGFEQYF
TGCGCCAGCAGCTATGCAGGGTTCGAGCAGTACTTC
>-|TRBV5-6|-|TRBJ2-1
CASSPDPGGLLNEQFF
TGTGCCAGCAGCCCAGATCCAGGGGGACTCCTTAATGAGCAGTTCTTC
>TRBD2|TRBV5-4|-|TRBJ2-1
CASSSGTSAYNEQFF
TGTGCCAGCAGCTCCGGGACTAGCGCTTACAATGAGCAGTTCTTC
>-|TRBV19|-|TRBJ1-5
CASTDRGASDQPQHF
TGTGCCAGTACCGACCGGGGGGCATCAGATCAGCCCCAGCATTTT
>TRBD2|TRBV10-1|few|TRBJ2-1
CANRQTSAVRDNEQFF
TGCGCCAACCGACAGACTAGCGCGGTTAGGGACAATGAGCAGTTCTTC
>-|TRBV11-2|-|TRBJ2-3
CASSLSGTDTQYF
TGTGCCAGCAGCTTATCCGGAACAGATACGCAGTATTTT
>-|TRBV7-2|once|TRBJ2-7
CASSPLKTSEQYF
TGTGCCAGCAGCCCACTCAAAACTAGCGAGCAGTACTTC
>TRBD2|TRBV5-1|-|TRBJ2-1
CASSLESGSAYNEQFF
TGCGCCAGCAGCTTGGAAAGCGGGAGCGCCTACAATGAGCAGTTCTTC
>-|TRBV14|-|TRBJ2-3
CASSVGTDTQYF
TGTGCCAGCAGCGTGGGCACAGATACGCAGTATTTT
>-|TRBV2|-|TRBJ2-1
CASRLFNEQFF
TGTGCCAGCAGACTTTTCAATGAGCAGTTCTTC
>TRBD2|TRBV10-3|-|TRBJ2-5
CAISGSGTSGGETQYF
TGTGCCATCAGTGGGTCCGGGACTAGCGGGGGTGAGACCCAGTACTTC
>-|TRBV5-1|once|TRBJ2-4
CASSPRTDLAKNIQYF
TGCGCCAGCAGCCCTCGGACAGATCTAGCCAAAAACATTCAGTACTTC
>TRBD2|TRBV7-2|-|TRBJ2-7
CASSPGTSLPYEQYF
TGTGCCAGCAGCCCCGGGACTAGCCTCCCCTACGAGCAGTACTTC
>-|TRBV7-3|once|TRBJ2-5
CASSLSSFETQYF
TGTGCCAGCAGCTTATCTAGCTTTGAGACCCAGTACTTC
>TRBD1|TRBV5-1|-|TRBJ1-6
CASSLEQGADSPLHF
TGCGCCAGCAGCTTGGAACAGGGGGCGGATTCACCCCTCCACTTT
>-|TRBV11-2|few|TRBJ2-3
CASSLESRPSTDTQYF
TGTGCCAGCAGCTTGGAAAGTAGGCCTAGCACAGATACGCAGTATTTT